What follows are 14 T cell receptor beta chains derived from one specimen sequenced in a study of blood T cell repertoires in COVID-19. The method was immunoSEQ multiplex PCR; TCRdb's version includes in-frame clones alone and lacks a portion of them. Seen here are 130,000 to 150,000 clones, around 80% observed once, and the top ten hold less than 2.5%. Sample: peripheral blood. Source of these receptors: a woman aged 60-70 years with acute or convalescent COVID-19.

This rearrangement joins TRBV12-3 or TRBV12-4 to TRBJ1-2; D is undetermined. This CDR3 has 12 residues. Trimming pared 7 bases from V and 7 bases from J, leaving 13 bases between. The CDR3 DNA reads TGTGCCAGCAACTTCCGAGCCGGTGGCTACACCTTC. This codes for CASNFRAGGYTF.

V gene TRBV6-2 or TRBV6-3 combines with J gene TRBJ2-2; D call uncertain. CDR3 length: 11 residues. V shed 4 bases and J shed 16 bases, with 13 bases lying between them. Germline loops: CDR1 MNHEY, CDR2 SVGEGT. This CDR3 is CASSSPTGPFF. The DNA of the CDR3 is TGTGCCAGCAGTTCTCCCACTGGGCCGTTTTTT.

The chain is built from TRBV4-1 and TRBJ1-2; no definite D call. CDR3 length: 15 residues. V lost 0 bases and J lost 4, with 12 bases in between. The germline V gene has CDR1 MGHRA and CDR2 YSYEKL. The CDR3 reads CASSQDGSVSYGYTF. For the CDR3, the DNA is TGCGCCAGCAGCCAAGATGGGAGCGTCTCCTATGGCTACACCTTC.

The chain carries TRBV28 and TRBJ1-1; 7 nucleotides match TRBD1. The CDR3 has 14 amino acids. V shed 7 bases and J 0 bases; nucleotides not matched to a gene: 5. The V gene's germline CDR1 is MDHEN and CDR2 SYDVKM. The CDR3 is CASTGTAMNTEAFF. CDR3 coding DNA: TGTGCCAGCACGGGGACAGCAATGAACACTGAAGCTTTCTTT.

This chain uses TRBV11-3 with TRBJ2-5; TRBD1 aligns across 11 bases. Germline CDR1 is SGHNT and CDR2 is YENEEA. There are 19 residues in the CDR3. Losses at the gene ends were 3 bases for V and 2 bases for J; bases not matched to a gene: 14. The CDR3 spells CASSLSKCLGQGVQETQYF. In DNA, the CDR3 is TGTGCCAGCAGCTTGTCGAAATGTTTGGGACAGGGGGTTCAAGAGACCCAGTACTTC.

This chain joins TRBV5-1 and TRBJ2-2, with 7 bases aligning to TRBD1. Germline V gene sequence: CDR1 SGHRS, CDR2 YFSETQ. The CDR3 has 16 residues. With 2 bases clipped from V and 6 bases from J, the junction kept 10 bases outside the gene matches. DNA for the CDR3: TGCGCCAGCAGCTTCGACCCGAGGACAGGACCCGGGGAGCTGTTTTTT. Encoded protein: CASSFDPRTGPGELFF.

In this sample, this clone turned up a few times. V is TRBV6-5 and J is TRBJ1-5; a weak D match, TRBD1 (6 bases). The V and J ends lost 6 bases and 1 base respectively, with 13 bases between them. The germline V gene encodes CDR1 MNHEY and CDR2 SVGAGI. The CDR3 loop spans 15 amino acids. CDR3 bases: TGTGCCAGCAGCAGGGGCACTTTGAGCAATCAGCCCCAGCATTTT. It is translated as CASSRGTLSNQPQHF.

The chain carries TRBV28 and TRBJ1-5; the match to TRBD1 covers 8 bases. The CDR3 runs 16 residues. Per germline, CDR1 MDHEN and CDR2 SYDVKM. With 2 bases clipped from V and 1 base from J, the junction kept 4 bases outside the gene matches. The CDR3: CASSLGQGRSNQPQHF. The CDR3 DNA sequence: TGTGCCAGCAGTTTAGGACAGGGTAGGAGCAATCAGCCCCAGCATTTT.

The chain recombines TRBV4-1 with TRBJ1-1; TRBD1 aligns across 8 bases. The J segment lost 5 bases and the V segment lost 5 bases, leaving 10 bases of the junction unmatched. The CDR3 length is 15 residues. The germline gives CDR1 MGHRA, CDR2 YSYEKL. The CDR3 here is CASSTHRGSGTEAFF. For the CDR3, the DNA is TGCGCCAGCAGCACCCACAGGGGGAGCGGGACTGAAGCTTTCTTT.

This clone has just one count. J is TRBJ1-2 and V is TRBV29-1, with 12 bases identical to TRBD1. This CDR3 contains 17 residues. From germline, CDR1 is SQVTM and CDR2 ANQGSEA. J was trimmed by 8 bases and V by 1 base; bases with no gene match: 14. The CDR3 spells CSVEAGDRGQIKRGYTF. The CDR3, as DNA: TGCAGCGTTGAAGCGGGGGACAGGGGGCAAATTAAGAGAGGCTACACCTTC.

V and J are TRBV19 and TRBJ2-3, with 12 bases that match TRBD2. The CDR3 consists of 18 residues. V shed 3 bases and J 3 bases; nucleotides not matched to a gene: 10. Germline-derived CDR1 and CDR2 are LNHDA and SQIVND (reference sequence). This CDR3 is CASSIFPTGLAGTDTQYF. CDR3 sequence (DNA): TGTGCCAGTAGTATCTTCCCCACCGGACTAGCGGGAACAGATACGCAGTATTTT.

The rearrangement uses TRBV5-4 and TRBJ2-2, with a weak D call TRBD1 (5 bases). V lost 4 bases to trimming and J lost 4 bases, with 14 bases between them. The CDR3 contains 15 residues. Germline V gene sequence: CDR1 SGHNT, CDR2 YYREEE (reference sequence). This CDR3 is CASSPRAGRTGELFF. The CDR3 DNA is TGTGCCAGCAGCCCACGCGCAGGGCGCACCGGGGAGCTGTTTTTT.

J is TRBJ1-4 and V is TRBV19; TRBD1 matches 9 bases. CDR1 is LNHDA and CDR2 is SQIVND in the germline V gene (reference sequence). The CDR3 has 15 amino acids. J was trimmed by 7 bases and V by 9 bases; bases with no gene match: 12. The CDR3 DNA sequence: TGTGCCAGCCAATTTCGAGGGACAGGGAGTGAAAAACTGTTTTTT. Translated: CASQFRGTGSEKLFF.

This clone was picked up one time. The chain recombines TRBV27 with TRBJ1-2; D may be TRBD1 (6 bases). Germline loops: CDR1 MNHEY, CDR2 SMNVEV (reference sequence). The V end was cut by 3 bases, the J end by 4 bases, with 15 bases between. This CDR3 contains 15 residues. CDR3: CASSFSGVPFYGYTF. The CDR3, as DNA: TGTGCCAGCAGTTTCTCAGGGGTTCCCTTCTATGGCTACACCTTC.